This TCR beta chain was observed in a study of blood T cell repertoires in COVID-19. In the study overall: Acute and convalescent COVID-19 samples came from the United States, Italy and Spain.

Sequencing used immunoSEQ multiplex PCR; TCRdb keeps in-frame clones, though not all of them. The profile shows 240,000 or so clones, around 79% of them singletons. The germline V gene encodes CDR1 SGHRS and CDR2 YFSETQ. The CDR3 covers 17 residues. V was pared by 4 bases and J by 2 bases, with 9 bases of the junction left unmatched. The receptor comes from a woman older than 75 with acute or convalescent COVID-19. The sequenced sample consisted of peripheral blood. V and J are TRBV5-1 and TRBJ1-3; TRBD1 aligns across 10 bases. CDR3 amino acids: CASSIAPGTGAGNTIYF. CDR3 bases: TGCGCCAGCAGCATAGCCCCCGGGACAGGGGCTGGAAACACCATATATTTT.